The 17 T cell receptor beta chains given below trace back to one sample, sequenced in a study of T cells after yellow fever vaccination. TCRdb re-derived calls from the 5' RACE reads in MiXCR, one entry per CDR3 protein. Here the sample spans approximately 600,000 distinct CDR3 sequences, roughly an eighth being singletons. Sequenced here: PBMCs, sampled on the day of the yellow fever booster vaccination. Receptor source: a man aged 30 to 39 who received the YFV17D yellow fever vaccine.

A few counts support this clonotype. The chain is built from TRBV10-3 and TRBJ1-4; 8 bases line up with TRBD1. Germline loops: CDR1 ENHRY, CDR2 SYGVKD. J gave up 8 bases and V 2 bases, and 7 bases lay outside the gene matches. The CDR3 is made up of 15 amino acids. Written as DNA, the CDR3 is TGTGCCATCAGTGAGGCAGCAGGGGGCGGAGAAAAACTGTTTTTT. Its translation: CAISEAAGGGEKLFF.

In its sample, this clonotype was seen a few times. The CDR3 sequence: CASSPPRPSSYNEQFF. In nucleotides, the CDR3 is TGTGCCAGCAGTCCGCCCCGACCCAGCTCCTACAATGAGCAGTTCTTC. The chain uses TRBV6-1 and TRBJ2-1; D gene unclear. The CDR3 consists of 16 residues. Germline V gives CDR1 MNHNS, CDR2 SASEGT. Trimming cost V 5 bases and J 0 bases, with 14 bases left between them.

The V and J genes are TRBV12-3 or TRBV12-4 and TRBJ2-1, with 8 bases lining up with TRBD2. The CDR3 is made up of 14 amino acids. The ends lost 6 bases at V and 7 bases at J; junction bases unmatched: 8. The CDR3 protein is CASRFPRGGNEQFF. CDR3 DNA sequence: TGTGCCAGCAGGTTTCCCCGGGGGGGAAATGAGCAGTTCTTC.

This clonotype was counted between two and nine times. V gene TRBV7-2 combines with J gene TRBJ2-7, with 13 bases fitting TRBD2. CDR1 and CDR2 from the germline V gene are SGHTA and FQGNSA. This CDR3 has 15 amino acids. J was trimmed by 3 bases and V by 5 bases; bases with no gene match: 4. The CDR3 sequence: CASSARTSGGYEQYF. The CDR3 nucleotides are TGTGCCAGCAGCGCGCGGACTAGCGGGGGCTACGAGCAGTACTTC.

This clonotype was detected a few times. This chain links TRBV29-1 with TRBJ2-5; D is uncertain. V lost 2 bases to trimming and J lost 5 bases, with 9 bases between them. CDR3 length: 12 residues. From germline, CDR1 is SQVTM and CDR2 ANQGSEA. The chain's CDR3 is CSVENRVETQYF. CDR3 coding DNA: TGCAGCGTTGAAAATAGGGTCGAGACCCAGTACTTC.

This clonotype was counted only a few times. The genes are TRBV7-9 and TRBJ2-1; D is unclear. Germline lookup yields CDR1 SEHNR and CDR2 FQNEAQ (reference sequence). V was shortened by 5 bases and J by 1 base, with 9 bases between the two germline ends. There are 14 residues in the CDR3. The CDR3 sequence is CASSEFSSYNEQFF. The CDR3 bases are TGTGCCAGCAGCGAATTCAGTTCCTACAATGAGCAGTTCTTC.

The rearrangement uses TRBV20-1 and TRBJ2-3; D gene unclear. Between the trimmed V and J ends, which lost 1 base and 8 bases, there was a span of 19 bases. CDR1 DFQATT and CDR2 SNEGSKA come from the germline V gene (reference sequence). This CDR3 is 15 amino acids long. CDR3 nucleotide sequence: TGCAGTGCTAGAGGGATAGAGTACCCAGTTGGTACGCAGTATTTT. Encoded protein: CSARGIEYPVGTQYF.

This clonotype showed up just a few times. This chain joins TRBV5-1 and TRBJ2-5; D not certain. The V end lost 1 base, the J end lost 3 bases, and 4 bases lay between the germline ends. Germline values: CDR1 SGHRS, CDR2 YFSETQ. The CDR3 sequence is 12 residues long. The CDR3 protein is CASSLNEETQYF. DNA for the CDR3: TGCGCCAGCAGCTTGAACGAAGAGACCCAGTACTTC.

This clonotype was seen only a few times. J is TRBJ2-7 and V is TRBV7-9, with D perhaps being TRBD1 or TRBD2 (5 bases each). Germline V gene data show CDR1 as SEHNR and CDR2 as FQNEAQ (reference sequence). V was pared by 3 bases and J by 5 bases, with 11 bases between. This CDR3 is built from 13 residues. The DNA of the CDR3 is TGTGCCAGCAGCTTGTGGGGGATCCACGAGCAGTACTTC. It encodes CASSLWGIHEQYF.

In this sample, this clonotype turned up many times. This sequence joins TRBV6-2 or TRBV6-3 and TRBJ1-5; D ambiguous. The CDR3 is 18 amino acids. The V gene lost 10 bases and the J gene lost 2 bases, with 27 bases spanning the gap. Germline V CDR1 and CDR2: MNHEY, SVGEGT. CDR3 region: CATRAGRAPHMGNQPQHF. The CDR3 DNA reads TGTGCCACCAGAGCCGGGCGGGCCCCACACATGGGCAATCAGCCCCAGCATTTT.

This chain joins TRBV11-2 and TRBJ2-5; 13 bases line up with TRBD2. Germline V gives CDR1 SGHAT, CDR2 FQNNGV. After removal of 1 base from V and 5 bases from J, the junction contained 10 bases not matched to a gene. This CDR3 spans 18 amino acids. The chain's CDR3 is CASSLVILAGGPGETQYF. The CDR3, as DNA: TGTGCCAGCAGCTTAGTTATACTAGCGGGAGGGCCAGGCGAGACCCAGTACTTC.

This clonotype was detected only a few times. CDR3 in DNA: TGCGCCAGCAGCCAAGTATGGGGACTAGCGTCCTACAATGAGCAGTTCTTC. Its protein product is CASSQVWGLASYNEQFF. The rearrangement links TRBV4-3 to TRBJ2-1; 10 nucleotides align to TRBD2. Germline trimming cut 1 base from V and 1 base from J; bases unmatched to any gene: 4. This CDR3 comprises 17 residues. Germline-derived CDR1 and CDR2 are LGHNA and YSLEER.

The rearrangement uses TRBV20-1 and TRBJ2-4; D unresolved. The germline gives CDR1 DFQATT, CDR2 SNEGSKA (reference sequence). The CDR3 is made up of 14 amino acids. With 2 bases removed from V and 6 bases from J, the gap between germline ends came to 14 bases. CDR3 nucleotides: TGCAGTGCTAGATCCTACGTGACGGGAAACATTCAGTACTTC. Amino acids: CSARSYVTGNIQYF.

The genes are TRBV20-1 and TRBJ2-1; tentatively, D is TRBD1 or TRBD2 (5 bases each). The V gene lost 3 bases and the J gene lost 1 base, with 13 bases spanning the gap. Germline V gene data show CDR1 as DFQATT and CDR2 as SNEGSKA (reference sequence). The CDR3 extends over 15 amino acids. In DNA, the CDR3 is TGCAGTGCTAGGACGGGGCGAACGTCCTACAATGAGCAGTTCTTC. Protein product: CSARTGRTSYNEQFF.

This clonotype was detected a few times. This chain connects TRBV5-6 to TRBJ2-5, with D hard to call. CDR1 and CDR2 (germline): SGHDT, YYEEEE. The CDR3 spans 17 residues. The V and J ends lost 4 bases and 5 bases respectively, with 24 bases between them. The CDR3 bases are TGTGCCAGCAGCCCGGACGGACCCACCTCTTCCCGGGAGACCCAGTACTTC. This gives the protein CASSPDGPTSSRETQYF.

This clonotype was seen a few times. The chain has TRBV20-1 and TRBJ2-7; TRBD2 agrees at 9 bases. J was trimmed by 6 bases and V by 7 bases; bases with no gene match: 10. This CDR3 contains 13 residues. CDR1 and CDR2 from the germline V gene are DFQATT and SNEGSKA (reference sequence). Written as DNA, the CDR3 is TGCAGTGGAGGGGGACTAGCTCCACGCGAGCAGTACTTC. It is translated as CSGGGLAPREQYF.

This clonotype was picked up many times. This chain uses TRBV13 with TRBJ2-7; 14 nucleotides align to TRBD2. This CDR3 has 17 amino acids. CDR1 and CDR2 (germline): PRHDT, FYEKMQ (reference sequence). The trim removed 3 bases at V and 3 bases at J, leaving 7 bases unmatched. In DNA, the CDR3 is TGTGCCAGCAGCTTTGGGTTGGGACTAGCGGGAGTCTACGAGCAGTACTTC. It codes for CASSFGLGLAGVYEQYF.